The 10 T cell receptor beta chains reported below all come from one sample, sequenced in a study of CD4 T cells in relation to SARS-CoV-2 and coronaviruses. Sequencing used immunoSEQ multiplex PCR; TCRdb keeps in-frame clones, though not all of them. The sample lists 15,000 to 20,000 clones; roughly 78% were seen once. Unexposed donor CD4+ T cells date from about 2011-2018, before the COVID-19 pandemic. Isolation of CD4+ T cells took place after around eleven days in culture. Their cognate antigens are unknown. The sample consisted of CD4+ T cells from PBMCs, cultured in vitro. These receptor sequences come from a human donor in good health.

The chain recombines TRBV30 with TRBJ1-1; 7 nucleotides align to TRBD1. The CDR3 runs 13 residues. The V segment lost 1 base and the J segment 5 bases; nucleotides outside the gene matches: 4. CDR1 and CDR2 from the germline V gene are GTSNPN and SVGIG (reference sequence). In DNA, the CDR3 is TGTGCCTGGAGTGGGGACAGAAGGACTGAAGCTTTCTTT. This sequence encodes CAWSGDRRTEAFF. Combining the CDR3 with reference TRBV30 and TRBJ1-1 gives the whole variable domain SQTIHQWPATLVQPVGSPLSLECTVEGTSNPNLYWYRQAAGRGLQLLFYSVGIGQISSEVPQNLSASRPQDRQFILSSKKLLLSDSGFYLCAWSGDRRTEAFFGQGTRLTVV.

V gene TRBV13 combines with J gene TRBJ1-1; D unresolved. Trimming stripped 2 bases from V and 1 base from J, with 8 bases between. The CDR3 extends over 14 amino acids. Germline V CDR1 and CDR2: PRHDT, FYEKMQ (reference sequence). The DNA for the CDR3 is TGTGCCAGCAGCTTAACAAGTGGGAACACTGAAGCTTTCTTT. Translated, it gives CASSLTSGNTEAFF. Full variable domain (outside the CDR3, taken from reference TRBV13 and TRBJ1-1): AAGVIQSPRHLIKEKRETATLKCYPIPRHDTVYWYQQGPGQDPQFLISFYEKMQSDKGSIPDRFSAQQFSDYHSELNMSSLELGDSALYFCASSLTSGNTEAFFGQGTRLTVV.

The chain recombines TRBV24-1 with TRBJ2-3; possibly TRBD1 or TRBD2 for D (5 bases each). V lost 3 bases to trimming and J lost 0 bases, with 18 bases between them. Germline lookup yields CDR1 KGHDR and CDR2 SFDVKD. The CDR3 contains 18 residues. In DNA, the CDR3 is TGTGCCACCAGTGATCGCCGGGACGCTGGTCGAAGCACAGATACGCAGTATTTT. Protein product: CATSDRRDAGRSTDTQYF.

The gene calls are TRBV6-1 and TRBJ1-2, with D possibly matching TRBD1 (5 bases). V dropped 7 bases and J dropped 0 bases, with 12 bases sitting between them. The CDR3 extends over 14 amino acids. CDR1 and CDR2 (germline): MNHNS, SASEGT. In DNA form, the CDR3 reads TGTGCCAGCACCCAGACAGACGCTAACTATGGCTACACCTTC. Amino acids: CASTQTDANYGYTF.

The chain is built from TRBV28 and TRBJ2-7; 8 bases align to TRBD1. The germline V gene encodes CDR1 MDHEN and CDR2 SYDVKM. The CDR3 extends over 14 amino acids. V gave up 8 bases and J gave up 4 bases; unmatched junction bases: 10. The CDR3 region has the DNA TGTGCCAGCGGTAGAACAGGGGGTGGGTACGAGCAGTACTTC. Its translation: CASGRTGGGYEQYF.

This chain connects TRBV5-4 to TRBJ1-1; D is uncertain. The CDR3 is 15 amino acids. V was trimmed by 0 bases and J by 0 bases, leaving 9 bases between them. Germline CDR1 reads SGHNT; CDR2 reads YYREEE (reference sequence). CDR3 nucleotide sequence: TGTGCCAGCAGCTTGGCCGGGCGGATGAACACTGAAGCTTTCTTT. Its translation is CASSLAGRMNTEAFF.

V usage is TRBV10-3 and J usage is TRBJ2-6; 7 nucleotides agree with TRBD1. The CDR3 spans 17 residues. Unmatched junction bases numbered 7, after V lost 4 bases and J lost 1 base. CDR1 ENHRY and CDR2 SYGVKD come from the germline V gene. The DNA of the CDR3 is TGTGCCATCAGTGTATCGAGGGGGCTGTCTGGGGCCAACGTCCTGACTTTC. Protein sequence: CAISVSRGLSGANVLTF.

The rearrangement links TRBV27 to TRBJ2-3, with TRBD2 identical over 7 bases. The CDR3 runs 16 residues. The trim removed 5 bases at V and 2 bases at J, leaving 10 bases unmatched. The germline gives CDR1 MNHEY, CDR2 SMNVEV (reference sequence). As DNA, the CDR3 is TGTGCCAGCAGTCCGACTAGCCTCCAGGTCACAGATACGCAGTATTTT. This translates into CASSPTSLQVTDTQYF.

This chain uses TRBV30 with TRBJ1-2; TRBD1 agrees at 9 bases. CDR3 length equals 14 residues. J gave up 7 bases and V 1 base, and 7 bases lay outside the gene matches. CDR1 GTSNPN and CDR2 SVGIG come from the germline V gene (reference sequence). The CDR3 reads CAWSANRGQGGYTF. CDR3 nucleotide sequence: TGTGCCTGGAGTGCTAACAGGGGGCAGGGTGGCTACACCTTC.

The chain links TRBV4-1 to TRBJ2-6; TRBD1 aligns across 8 bases. V was clipped by 0 bases and J by 0 bases; unmatched bases: 13. CDR3 length: 21 amino acids. CDR1 and CDR2 (germline): MGHRA, YSYEKL. The CDR3 DNA follows: TGCGCCAGCAGCCAAGATTCCGTGTGGGACAGGACGAACTCTGGGGCCAACGTCCTGACTTTC. Translating gives CASSQDSVWDRTNSGANVLTF.